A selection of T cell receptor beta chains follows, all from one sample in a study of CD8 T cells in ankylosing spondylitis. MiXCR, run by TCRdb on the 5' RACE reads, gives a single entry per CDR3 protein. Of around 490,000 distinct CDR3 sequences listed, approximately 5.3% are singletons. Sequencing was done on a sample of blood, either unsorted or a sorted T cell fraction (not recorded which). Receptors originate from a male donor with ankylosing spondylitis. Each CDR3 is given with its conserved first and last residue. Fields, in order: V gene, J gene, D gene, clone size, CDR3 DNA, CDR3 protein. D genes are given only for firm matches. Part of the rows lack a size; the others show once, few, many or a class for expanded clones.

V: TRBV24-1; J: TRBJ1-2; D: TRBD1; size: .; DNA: TGTGCCACCAGTGACCCCGGACAGGGGGGACAGTATGGCTACACCTTC; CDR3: CATSDPGQGGQYGYTF
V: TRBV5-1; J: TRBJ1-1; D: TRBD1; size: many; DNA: TGCGCCAGCAGCTACACAGGGGACACTGAAGCTTTCTTT; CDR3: CASSYTGDTEAFF
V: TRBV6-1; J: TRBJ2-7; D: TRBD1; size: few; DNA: TGTGCCAGCAGAGGGGGGGACAGGGCGCTCTACGAGCAGTACTTC; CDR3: CASRGGDRALYEQYF
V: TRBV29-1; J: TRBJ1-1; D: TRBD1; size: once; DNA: TGCAGCGTTGGAGTAAGGACAGGGGGTTTGGGTTCCTCTGAAGCTTTCTTT; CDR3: CSVGVRTGGLGSSEAFF
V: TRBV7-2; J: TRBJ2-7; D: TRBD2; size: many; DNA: TGTGCCAGCAGCCCGACCGGGACTAGCGACTACGAGCAGTACTTC; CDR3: CASSPTGTSDYEQYF
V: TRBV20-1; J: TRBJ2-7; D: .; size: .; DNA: TGCAGTGCTAGAGGGGACAATTGGCAGTACTTC; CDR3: CSARGDNWQYF
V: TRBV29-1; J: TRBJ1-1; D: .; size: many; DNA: TGCAGCGTTGGCCAGGTGAACACTGAAGCTTTCTTT; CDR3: CSVGQVNTEAFF
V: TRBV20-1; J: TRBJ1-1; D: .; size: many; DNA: TGCAGTGCCACAAGGGACCTGAAAACTGAAGCTTTCTTT; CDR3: CSATRDLKTEAFF
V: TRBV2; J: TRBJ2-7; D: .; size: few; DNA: TGTGCCAGCACCCCGAGGTTCGGGAGCTCCTACGAGCAGTACTTC; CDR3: CASTPRFGSSYEQYF
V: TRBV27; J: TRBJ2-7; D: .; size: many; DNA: TGTGCCAGCAGGGACGTCTACGAGCAGTACTTC; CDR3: CASRDVYEQYF
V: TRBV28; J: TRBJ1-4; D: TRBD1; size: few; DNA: TGTGCCAGCAGCCTCGGGACAGGGTGGAATCGTAGGGGTACTAATGAAAAACTGTTTTTT; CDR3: CASSLGTGWNRRGTNEKLFF
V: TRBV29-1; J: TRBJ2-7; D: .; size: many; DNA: TGCAGCGTAAGACAGTTGAACTCCTACGAGCAGTACTTC; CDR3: CSVRQLNSYEQYF
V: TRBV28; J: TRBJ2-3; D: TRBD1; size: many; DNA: TGTGCCGCCAAGAGCAGGGGGTATGGGTCAGATACGCAGTATTTT; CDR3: CAAKSRGYGSDTQYF
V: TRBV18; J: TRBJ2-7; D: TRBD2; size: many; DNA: TGTGCCAGCTCATTCAGACTAGCGGGAGGGGACGAGCAGTACTTC; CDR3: CASSFRLAGGDEQYF
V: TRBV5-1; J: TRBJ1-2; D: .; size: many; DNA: TGCGCCAGCAGCTTGACGACAGTGGATGGCTACACCTTC; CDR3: CASSLTTVDGYTF
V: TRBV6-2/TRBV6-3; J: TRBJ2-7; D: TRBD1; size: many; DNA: TGTGCCAGCAGTTACCCGCAGGGGGCTAACTACGAGCAGTACTTC; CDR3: CASSYPQGANYEQYF
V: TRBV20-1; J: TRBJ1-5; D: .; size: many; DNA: TGCAGTGCCCTAGGGGGGGGCCAGCCCCAGCATTTT; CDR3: CSALGGGQPQHF
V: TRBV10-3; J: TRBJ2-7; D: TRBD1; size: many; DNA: TGTGCCATCAGTGGGACAGGGGATTACGTCTACGAGCAGTACTTC; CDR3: CAISGTGDYVYEQYF
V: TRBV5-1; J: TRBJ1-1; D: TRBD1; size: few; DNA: TGCGCCAGCAGCTTGGAGGGGGCCGCTCTGAACACTGAAGCTTTCTTT; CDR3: CASSLEGAALNTEAFF
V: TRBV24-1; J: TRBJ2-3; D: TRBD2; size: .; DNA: TGTGCCACCAGTGAGACCGGGACTAGAGGCACAGATACGCAGTATTTT; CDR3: CATSETGTRGTDTQYF
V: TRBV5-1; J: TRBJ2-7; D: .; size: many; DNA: TGCGCCAGCAGATCCGGGGCCTACGAGCAGTACTTC; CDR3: CASRSGAYEQYF
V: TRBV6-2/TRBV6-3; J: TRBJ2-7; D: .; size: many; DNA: TGTGCCAGCAGTTATCGGGCCGCTTCCAGGGACGAGCAGTACTTC; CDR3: CASSYRAASRDEQYF
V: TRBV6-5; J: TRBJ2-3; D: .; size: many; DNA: TGTGCCACCCGCCTCACAGATACGCAGTATTTT; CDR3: CATRLTDTQYF
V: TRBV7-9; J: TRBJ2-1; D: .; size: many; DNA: TGTGCCAGCAGCTTTGGGGGGAGACTTTACAATGAGCAGTTCTTC; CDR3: CASSFGGRLYNEQFF
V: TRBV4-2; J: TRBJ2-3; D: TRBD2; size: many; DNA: TGTGCCAGCAGCCAAGGACTAGCGGGCACAGATACGCAGTATTTT; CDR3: CASSQGLAGTDTQYF
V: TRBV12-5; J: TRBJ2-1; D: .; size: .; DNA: TGTGCTAGTGGTTTGGTACGAGGGGGGAGCTCCTACAATGAGCAGTTCTTC; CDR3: CASGLVRGGSSYNEQFF
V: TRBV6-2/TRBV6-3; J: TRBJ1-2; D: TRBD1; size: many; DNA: TGTGCCAGCAGTTACTCGAGGGACAGAACTAACTATGGCTACACCTTC; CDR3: CASSYSRDRTNYGYTF
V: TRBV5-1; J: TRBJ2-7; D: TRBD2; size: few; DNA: TGCGCCAGCAGCTCTCGGATAGCGGGGACACACGAGCAGTACTTC; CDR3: CASSSRIAGTHEQYF
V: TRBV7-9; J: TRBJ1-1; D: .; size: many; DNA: TGTGCCAGCAGCTTAGGTCGGGGCGAAGCTTTCTTT; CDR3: CASSLGRGEAFF
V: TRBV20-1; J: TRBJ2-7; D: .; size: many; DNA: TGCAGTGCTATTCCAGCGGAAAGCTCCTACGAGCAGTACTTC; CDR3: CSAIPAESSYEQYF
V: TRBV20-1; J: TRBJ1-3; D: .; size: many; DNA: TGCAGTGCTAGGGACAGTTCCTCTGGAAACACCATATATTTT; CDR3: CSARDSSSGNTIYF
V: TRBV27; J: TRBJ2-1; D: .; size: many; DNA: TGTGCCAGCAGTTCCCGACAGGCGGCCTACAATGAGCAGTTCTTC; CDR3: CASSSRQAAYNEQFF
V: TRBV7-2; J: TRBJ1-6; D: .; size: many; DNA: TGTGCCAGCAGCTACCCGACACGGGATAATTCACCCCTCCACTTT; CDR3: CASSYPTRDNSPLHF
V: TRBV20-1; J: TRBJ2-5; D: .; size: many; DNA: TGCAGTGCTCGTAGGGATCCTCAAGAGACCCAGTACTTC; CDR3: CSARRDPQETQYF
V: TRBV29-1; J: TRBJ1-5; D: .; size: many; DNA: TGCAGCGTTGGGTCAGGGTATAGCAATCAGCCCCAGCATTTT; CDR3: CSVGSGYSNQPQHF
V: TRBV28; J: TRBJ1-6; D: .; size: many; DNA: TGTGCCAGCAGTTTATTGGCCCCCTCGGCCCTCCACTTT; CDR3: CASSLLAPSALHF
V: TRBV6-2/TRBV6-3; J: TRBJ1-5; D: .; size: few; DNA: TGTGCCAGCAGCGCCCGTTGGGGGGATATTCGCAATCAGCCCCAGCATTTT; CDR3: CASSARWGDIRNQPQHF
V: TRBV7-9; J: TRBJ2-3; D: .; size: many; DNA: TGTGCCAGCAGCTCCCACTTACAAGGCCGTACAGATACGCAGTATTTT; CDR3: CASSSHLQGRTDTQYF
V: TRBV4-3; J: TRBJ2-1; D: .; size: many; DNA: TGCGCCAGCAACGGGAGAGCGGACAATGAGCAGTTCTTC; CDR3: CASNGRADNEQFF
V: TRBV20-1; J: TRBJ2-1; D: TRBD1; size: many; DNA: TGCAGTGCTAGAAGGACAGGGCGGGGCAATGAGCAGTTCTTC; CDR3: CSARRTGRGNEQFF
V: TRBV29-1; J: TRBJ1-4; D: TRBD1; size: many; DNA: TGCAGCGGCCTGAGGGGGCTAGGCGAAAAACTGTTTTTT; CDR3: CSGLRGLGEKLFF
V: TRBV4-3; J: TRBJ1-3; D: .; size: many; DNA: TGCGCCAGCAGCCAAGAGAACCTTTACCATCTCTCTGGAAACACCATATATTTT; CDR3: CASSQENLYHLSGNTIYF
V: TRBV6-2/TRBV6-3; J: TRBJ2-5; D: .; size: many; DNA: TGTGCCAGCAGTGAGTTAAGGCAATTCAGGCAGACCCAGTACTTC; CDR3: CASSELRQFRQTQYF
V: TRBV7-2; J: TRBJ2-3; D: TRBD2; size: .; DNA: TGTGCCAGCAGCTTCCGCCGGACTAGCGGTGATACGCAGTATTTT; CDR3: CASSFRRTSGDTQYF
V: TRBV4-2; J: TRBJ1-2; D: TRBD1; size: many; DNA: TGTGCCAGCAGCATACAGGGGGAAGGCTATGGCTACACCTTC; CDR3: CASSIQGEGYGYTF
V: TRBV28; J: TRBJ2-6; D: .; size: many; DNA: TGTGCCAGCGACGACAGCCCCTCTGGGGCCAACGTCCTGACTTTC; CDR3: CASDDSPSGANVLTF
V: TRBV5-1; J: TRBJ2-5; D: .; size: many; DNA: TGCGCCAGCAGCTTGGGTCACGGGGAGACCCAGTACTTC; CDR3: CASSLGHGETQYF
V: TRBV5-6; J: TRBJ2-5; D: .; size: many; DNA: TGTGCCAGCAGCTTTCCCGCCGGGGAGACCCAGTACTTC; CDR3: CASSFPAGETQYF
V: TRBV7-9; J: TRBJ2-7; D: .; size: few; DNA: TGTGCCAGCAGCTCATCCGGAGTAGGCGAGCAGTACTTC; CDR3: CASSSSGVGEQYF
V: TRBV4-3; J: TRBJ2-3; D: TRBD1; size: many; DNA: TGCGCCAGCAGCCCGACAGGGCGGGATACGCAGTATTTT; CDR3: CASSPTGRDTQYF
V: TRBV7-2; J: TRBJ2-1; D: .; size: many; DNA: TGTGCCAGCAGCTCACAACGGAGGGGTAATGAGCAGTTCTTC; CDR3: CASSSQRRGNEQFF
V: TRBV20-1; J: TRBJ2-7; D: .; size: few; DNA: TGCAGTGCTAGAGATCCCTTCTCCCGGGGGTCCTACTACGAGCAGTACTTC; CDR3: CSARDPFSRGSYYEQYF
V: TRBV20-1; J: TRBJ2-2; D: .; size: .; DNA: TGCAGTGCTAGTGACCCAGACGGGGAGCTGTTTTTT; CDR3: CSASDPDGELFF
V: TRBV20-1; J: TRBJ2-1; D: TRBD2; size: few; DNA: TGCAGTGCTAGAGTGTCGGGGGGCTCCTACAATGAGCAGTTCTTC; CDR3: CSARVSGGSYNEQFF
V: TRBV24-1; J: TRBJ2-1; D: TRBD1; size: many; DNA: TGTGCCACTAGTGACAGGGGGCTCTACAATGAGCAGTTCTTC; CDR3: CATSDRGLYNEQFF